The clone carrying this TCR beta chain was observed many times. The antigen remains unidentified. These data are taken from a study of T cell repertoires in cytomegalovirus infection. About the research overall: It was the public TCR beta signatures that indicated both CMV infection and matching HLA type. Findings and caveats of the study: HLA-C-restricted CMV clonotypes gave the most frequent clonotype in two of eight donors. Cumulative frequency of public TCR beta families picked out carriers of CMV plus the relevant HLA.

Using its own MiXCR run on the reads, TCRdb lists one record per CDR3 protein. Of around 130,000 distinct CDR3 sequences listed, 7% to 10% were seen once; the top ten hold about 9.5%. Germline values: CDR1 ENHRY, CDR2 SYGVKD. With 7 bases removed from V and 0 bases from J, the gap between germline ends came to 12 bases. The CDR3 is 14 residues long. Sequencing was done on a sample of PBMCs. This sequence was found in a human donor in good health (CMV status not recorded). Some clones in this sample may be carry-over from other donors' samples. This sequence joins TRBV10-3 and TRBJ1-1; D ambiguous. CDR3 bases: TGTGCCATCACCTCGGAGGTAATGAACACTGAAGCTTTCTTT. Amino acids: CAITSEVMNTEAFF.